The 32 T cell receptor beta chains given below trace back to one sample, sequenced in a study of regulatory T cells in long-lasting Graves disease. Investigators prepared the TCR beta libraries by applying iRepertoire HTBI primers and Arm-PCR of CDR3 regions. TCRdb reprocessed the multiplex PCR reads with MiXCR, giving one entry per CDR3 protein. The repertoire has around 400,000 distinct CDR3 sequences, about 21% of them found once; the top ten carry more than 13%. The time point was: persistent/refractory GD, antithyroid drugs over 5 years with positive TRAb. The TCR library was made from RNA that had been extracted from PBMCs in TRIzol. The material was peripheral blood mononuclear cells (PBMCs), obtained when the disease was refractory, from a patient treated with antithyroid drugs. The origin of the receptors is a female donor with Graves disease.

The CDR3, as DNA: TGTGCCAGCAGTTTAGTAGGACAGGGGGCGCAAATCTATGGCTACACCTTC. Translating gives CASSLVGQGAQIYGYTF. The rearrangement joins TRBV28 to TRBJ1-2; 11 bases map to TRBD1. The germline V gene has CDR1 MDHEN and CDR2 SYDVKM. V lost 2 bases to trimming and J lost 4 bases; unmatched junction nucleotides: 9. This CDR3 has 17 residues.

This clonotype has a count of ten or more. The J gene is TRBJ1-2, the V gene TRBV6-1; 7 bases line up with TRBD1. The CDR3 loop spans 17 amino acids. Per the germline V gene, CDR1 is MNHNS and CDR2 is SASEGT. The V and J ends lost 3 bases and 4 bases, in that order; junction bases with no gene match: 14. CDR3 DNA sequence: TGTGCCAGCAGTGATGAAGGCAGTCAGGGGGTCATCTATGGCTACACCTTC. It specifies CASSDEGSQGVIYGYTF.

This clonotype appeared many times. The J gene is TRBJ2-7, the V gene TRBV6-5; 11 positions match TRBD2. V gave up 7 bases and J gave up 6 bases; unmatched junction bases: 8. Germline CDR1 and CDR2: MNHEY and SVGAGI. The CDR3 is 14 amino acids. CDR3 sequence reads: CASITSGSMFEQYF. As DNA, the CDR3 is TGTGCCAGCATTACTAGCGGGAGCATGTTCGAGCAGTACTTC.

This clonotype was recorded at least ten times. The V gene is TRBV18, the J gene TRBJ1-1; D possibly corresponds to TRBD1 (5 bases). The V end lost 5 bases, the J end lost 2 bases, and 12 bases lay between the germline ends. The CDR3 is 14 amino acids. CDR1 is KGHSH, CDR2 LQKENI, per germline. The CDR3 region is CASSSSGGNTEAFF. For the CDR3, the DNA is TGTGCCAGCTCATCTTCTGGGGGAAACACTGAAGCTTTCTTT.

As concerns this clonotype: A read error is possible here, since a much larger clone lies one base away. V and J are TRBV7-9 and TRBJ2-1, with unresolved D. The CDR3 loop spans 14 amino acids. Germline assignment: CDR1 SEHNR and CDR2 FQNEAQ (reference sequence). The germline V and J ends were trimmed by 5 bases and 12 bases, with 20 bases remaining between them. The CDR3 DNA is TGTGCCAGCAGCCCCCAAAGTCGAGTAGATGGGCAGTTCTTC. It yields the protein CASSPQSRVDGQFF.

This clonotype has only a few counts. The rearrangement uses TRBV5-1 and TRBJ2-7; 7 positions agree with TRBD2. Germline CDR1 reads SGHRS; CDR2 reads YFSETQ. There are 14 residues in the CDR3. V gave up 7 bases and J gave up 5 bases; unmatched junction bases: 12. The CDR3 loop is CASGAGVLGNEQYF. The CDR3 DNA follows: TGCGCCAGCGGCGCGGGGGTCCTAGGGAACGAGCAGTACTTC.

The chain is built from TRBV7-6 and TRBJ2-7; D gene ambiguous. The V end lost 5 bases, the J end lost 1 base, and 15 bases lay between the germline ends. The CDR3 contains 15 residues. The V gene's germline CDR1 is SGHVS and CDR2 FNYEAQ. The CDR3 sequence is CASSHAGGNSYEQYF. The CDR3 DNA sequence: TGTGCCAGCAGCCACGCCGGCGGTAATTCCTACGAGCAGTACTTC.

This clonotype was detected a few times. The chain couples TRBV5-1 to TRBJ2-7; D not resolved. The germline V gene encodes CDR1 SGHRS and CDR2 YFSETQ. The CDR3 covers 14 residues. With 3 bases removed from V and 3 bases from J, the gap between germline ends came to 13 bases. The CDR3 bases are TGCGCCAGCAGCTCGTTTTGGGGTTTCTACGAGCAGTACTTC. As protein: CASSSFWGFYEQYF.

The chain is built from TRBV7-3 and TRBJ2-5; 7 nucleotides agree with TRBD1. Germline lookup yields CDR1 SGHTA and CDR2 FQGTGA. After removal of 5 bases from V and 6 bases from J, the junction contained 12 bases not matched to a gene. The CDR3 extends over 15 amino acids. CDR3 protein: CASSPGTGDLQTQYF. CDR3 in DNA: TGTGCCAGCAGCCCCGGTACAGGGGATCTTCAGACCCAGTACTTC.

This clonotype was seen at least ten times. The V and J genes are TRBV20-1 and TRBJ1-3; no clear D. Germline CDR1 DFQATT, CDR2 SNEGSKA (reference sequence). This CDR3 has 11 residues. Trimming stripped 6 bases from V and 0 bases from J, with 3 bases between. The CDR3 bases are TGCAGTGCCCGCTCTGGAAACACCATATATTTT. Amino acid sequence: CSARSGNTIYF.

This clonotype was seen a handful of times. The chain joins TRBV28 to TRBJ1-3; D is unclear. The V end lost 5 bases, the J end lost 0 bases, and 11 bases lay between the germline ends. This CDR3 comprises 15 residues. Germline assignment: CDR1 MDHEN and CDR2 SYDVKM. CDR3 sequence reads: CASSPTQSSGNTIYF. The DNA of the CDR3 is TGTGCCAGCAGTCCGACCCAAAGCTCTGGAAACACCATATATTTT. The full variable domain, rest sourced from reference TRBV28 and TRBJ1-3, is DVKVTQSSRYLVKRTGEKVFLECVQDMDHENMFWYRQDPGLGLRLIYFSYDVKMKEKGDIPEGYSVSREKKERFSLILESASTNQTSMYLCASSPTQSSGNTIYFGEGSWLTVV.

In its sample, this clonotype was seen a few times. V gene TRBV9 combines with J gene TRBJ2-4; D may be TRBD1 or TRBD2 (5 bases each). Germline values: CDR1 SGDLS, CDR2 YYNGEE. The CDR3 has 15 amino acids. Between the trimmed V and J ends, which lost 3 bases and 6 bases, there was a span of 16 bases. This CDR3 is CASSGDPLGGNIQYF. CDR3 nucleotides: TGTGCCAGCAGCGGGGACCCTCTCGGCGGAAACATTCAGTACTTC.

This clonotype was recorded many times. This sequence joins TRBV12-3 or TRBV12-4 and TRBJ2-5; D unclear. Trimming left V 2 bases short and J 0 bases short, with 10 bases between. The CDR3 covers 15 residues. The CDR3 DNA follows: TGTGCCAGCAGTTTAAGGGCTGAGTACCAAGAGACCCAGTACTTC. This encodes CASSLRAEYQETQYF.

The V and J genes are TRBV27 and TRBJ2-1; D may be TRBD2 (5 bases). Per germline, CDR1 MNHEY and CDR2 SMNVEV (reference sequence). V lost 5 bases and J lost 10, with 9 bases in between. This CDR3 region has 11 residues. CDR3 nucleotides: TGTGCCAGCAGTAAATCGGGGGAGCAGTTCTTC. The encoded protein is CASSKSGEQFF.

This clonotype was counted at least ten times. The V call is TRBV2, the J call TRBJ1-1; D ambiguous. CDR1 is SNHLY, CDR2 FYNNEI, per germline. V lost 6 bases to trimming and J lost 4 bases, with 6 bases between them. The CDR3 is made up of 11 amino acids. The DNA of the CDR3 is TGTGCCAGCAGATTCGGCACTGAAGCTTTCTTT. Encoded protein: CASRFGTEAFF.

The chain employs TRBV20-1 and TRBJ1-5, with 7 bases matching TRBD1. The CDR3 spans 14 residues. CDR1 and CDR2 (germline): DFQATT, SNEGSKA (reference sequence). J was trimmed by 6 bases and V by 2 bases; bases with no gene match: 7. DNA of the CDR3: TGCAGTGCTAGAAGCGGACAGGTCGGTCAGCCCCAGCATTTT. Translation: CSARSGQVGQPQHF.

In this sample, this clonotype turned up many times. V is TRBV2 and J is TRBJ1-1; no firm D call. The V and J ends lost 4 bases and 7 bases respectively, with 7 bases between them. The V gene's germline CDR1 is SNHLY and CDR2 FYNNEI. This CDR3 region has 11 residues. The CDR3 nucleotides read TGTGCCAGCAGTGGAACGGATGAAGCTTTCTTT. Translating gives CASSGTDEAFF.

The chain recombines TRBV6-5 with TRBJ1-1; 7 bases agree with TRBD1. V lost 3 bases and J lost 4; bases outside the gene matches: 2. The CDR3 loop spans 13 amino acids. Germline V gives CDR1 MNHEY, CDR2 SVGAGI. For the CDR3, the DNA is TGTGCCAGCAGTTATCCAGGGGGCACTGAAGCTTTCTTT. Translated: CASSYPGGTEAFF.

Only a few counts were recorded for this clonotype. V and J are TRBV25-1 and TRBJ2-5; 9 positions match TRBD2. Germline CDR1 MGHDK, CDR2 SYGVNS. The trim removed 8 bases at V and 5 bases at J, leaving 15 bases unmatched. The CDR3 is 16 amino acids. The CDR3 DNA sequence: TGTGCCAGCTGTTGTGGGTCTAGCGGGACCAGGGAGACCCAGTACTTC. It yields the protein CASCCGSSGTRETQYF.

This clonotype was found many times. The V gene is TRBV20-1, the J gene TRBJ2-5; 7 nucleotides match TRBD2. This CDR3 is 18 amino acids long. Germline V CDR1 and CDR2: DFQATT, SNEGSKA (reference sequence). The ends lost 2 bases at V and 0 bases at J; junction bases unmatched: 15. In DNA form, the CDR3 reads TGCAGTGCTAGATGGTTCGTGCTAGCGGACCTGTACCAAGAGACCCAGTACTTC. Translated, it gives CSARWFVLADLYQETQYF.

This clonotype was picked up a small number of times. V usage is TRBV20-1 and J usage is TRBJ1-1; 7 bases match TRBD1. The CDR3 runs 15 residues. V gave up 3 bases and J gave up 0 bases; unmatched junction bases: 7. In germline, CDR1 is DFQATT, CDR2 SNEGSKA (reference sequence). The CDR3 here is CSARGTETLNTEAFF. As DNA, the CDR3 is TGCAGTGCTAGGGGGACAGAGACTTTGAACACTGAAGCTTTCTTT.

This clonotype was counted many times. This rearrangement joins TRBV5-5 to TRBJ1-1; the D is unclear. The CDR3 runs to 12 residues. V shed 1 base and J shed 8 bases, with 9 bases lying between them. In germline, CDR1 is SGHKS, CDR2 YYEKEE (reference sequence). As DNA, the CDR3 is TGTGCCAGCAGCTTGAATTCGTTAGAAGCTTTCTTT. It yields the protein CASSLNSLEAFF.

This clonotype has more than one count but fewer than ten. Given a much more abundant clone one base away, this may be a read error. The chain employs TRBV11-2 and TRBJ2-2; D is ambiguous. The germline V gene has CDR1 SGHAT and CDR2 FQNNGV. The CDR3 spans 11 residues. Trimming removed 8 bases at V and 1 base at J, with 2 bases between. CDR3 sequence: CASGNTGELFF. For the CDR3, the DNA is TGTGCCAGCGGGAACACCGGGGAGCTGTTTTTT. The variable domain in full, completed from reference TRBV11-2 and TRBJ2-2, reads EAGVAQSPRYKIIEKRQSVAFWCNPISGHATLYWYQQILGQGPKLLIQFQNNGVVDDSQLPKDRFSAERLKGVDSTLKIQPAKLEDSAVYLCASGNTGELFFGEGSRLTVL.

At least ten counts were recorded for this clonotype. The CDR3 DNA reads as TGTGCCAGCAGTTACTCGAACCAGTACGAGCAGTACTTC. The encoded protein is CASSYSNQYEQYF. The genes are TRBV6-5 and TRBJ2-7, with D unresolved. CDR1 is MNHEY and CDR2 is SVGAGI in the germline V gene. This CDR3 is 13 amino acids long. Trimming removed 0 bases at V and 4 bases at J, with 7 bases between.

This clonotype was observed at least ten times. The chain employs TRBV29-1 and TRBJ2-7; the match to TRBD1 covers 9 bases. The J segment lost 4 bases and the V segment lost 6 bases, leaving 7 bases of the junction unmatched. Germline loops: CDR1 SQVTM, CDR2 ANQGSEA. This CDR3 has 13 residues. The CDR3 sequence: CSVDTGGMYEQYF. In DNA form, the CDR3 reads TGCAGCGTGGATACAGGGGGCATGTACGAGCAGTACTTC.

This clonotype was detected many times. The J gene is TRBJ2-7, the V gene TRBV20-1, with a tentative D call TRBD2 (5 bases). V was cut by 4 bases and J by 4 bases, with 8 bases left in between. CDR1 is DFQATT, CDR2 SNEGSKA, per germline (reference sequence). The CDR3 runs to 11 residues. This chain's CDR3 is CSAIRTYEQYF. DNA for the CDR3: TGCAGTGCTATTCGGACTTACGAGCAGTACTTC.

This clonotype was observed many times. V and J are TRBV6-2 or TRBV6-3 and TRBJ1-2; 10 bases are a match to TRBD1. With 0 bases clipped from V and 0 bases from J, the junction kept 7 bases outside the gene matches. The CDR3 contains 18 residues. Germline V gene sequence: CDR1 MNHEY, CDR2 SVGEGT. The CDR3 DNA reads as TGTGCCAGCAGTTACTCACCGGGACAGGGGTTAGCTAACTATGGCTACACCTTC. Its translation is CASSYSPGQGLANYGYTF.

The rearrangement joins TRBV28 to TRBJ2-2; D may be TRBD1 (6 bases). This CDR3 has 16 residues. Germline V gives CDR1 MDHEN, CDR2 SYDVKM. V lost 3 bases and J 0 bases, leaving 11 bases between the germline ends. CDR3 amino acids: CASSFFGTPNTGELFF. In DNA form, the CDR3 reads TGTGCCAGCAGTTTTTTTGGGACACCGAACACCGGGGAGCTGTTTTTT.

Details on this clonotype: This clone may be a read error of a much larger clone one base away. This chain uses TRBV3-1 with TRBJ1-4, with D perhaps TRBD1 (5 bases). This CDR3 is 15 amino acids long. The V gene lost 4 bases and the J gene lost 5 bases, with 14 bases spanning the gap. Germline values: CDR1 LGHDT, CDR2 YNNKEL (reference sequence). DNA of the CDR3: TGTGCCAGCAGCCGAGCGGGGGTTAGGAATGAAAAACTGTTTTTT. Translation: CASSRAGVRNEKLFF.

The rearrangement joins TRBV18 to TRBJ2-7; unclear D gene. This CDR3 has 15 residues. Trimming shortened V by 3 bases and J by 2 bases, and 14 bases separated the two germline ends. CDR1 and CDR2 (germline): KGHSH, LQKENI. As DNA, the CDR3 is TGTGCCAGCTCACCTACGGACGGAAAACCCTACGAGCAGTACTTC. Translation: CASSPTDGKPYEQYF.

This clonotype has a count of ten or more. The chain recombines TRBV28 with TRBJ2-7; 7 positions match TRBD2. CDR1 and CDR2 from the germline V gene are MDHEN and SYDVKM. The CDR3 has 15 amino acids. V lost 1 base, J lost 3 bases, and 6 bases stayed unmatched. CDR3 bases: TGTGCCAGCAGTTTATCTTCTAGCGGTGTCTACGAGCAGTACTTC. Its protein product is CASSLSSSGVYEQYF.

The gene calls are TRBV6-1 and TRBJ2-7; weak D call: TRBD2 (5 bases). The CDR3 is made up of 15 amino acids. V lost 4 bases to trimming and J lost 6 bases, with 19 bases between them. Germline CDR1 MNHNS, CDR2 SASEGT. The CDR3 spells CASSASTGFLFEQYF. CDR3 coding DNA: TGTGCCAGCAGTGCTTCGACGGGGTTCCTATTCGAGCAGTACTTC.